This TCR beta chain was observed in a study of blood T cell repertoires in COVID-19. Study-level information: PBMCs, B-cell-depleted T cells, or T cells provided the cDNA or gDNA that made up the material.

V lost 10 bases and J lost 3, with 12 bases in between. This CDR3 comprises 12 residues. Germline V gene sequence: CDR1 ENHRY, CDR2 SYGVKD. Only in-frame clones appear in the TCRdb table, and some are missing; sequencing was by immunoSEQ multiplex PCR. The data hold about 300,000 clones, with about 90% observed a single time. The V and J genes are TRBV10-3 and TRBJ1-1, with no clear D. The receptor's source is a woman in her twenties or thirties with COVID-19, enrolled during active disease. Material: peripheral blood. In nucleotides, the CDR3 is TGTGCCACCGCGGAAGAGTACACTGAAGCTTTCTTT. Protein product: CATAEEYTEAFF.